This TCR beta chain emerged from a study of shared clonotypes between healthy human individuals. On the study more broadly: The donor group consisted of a couple of women and a few men, aged 18 to 49. General observations from the study: It was expected that sequencing depth would affect clonotype sharing among donors.

Generated by immunoSEQ multiplex PCR, the TCRdb table keeps only in-frame clones and is missing some. The repertoire consists of about 550,000 clones, with nearly 97% occurring once and the leading ten covering over 0.09%. The CDR3 has 15 amino acids. V dropped 5 bases and J dropped 4; count of bases not matched to a gene: 5. Germline V lookup: CDR1 SSHAT, CDR2 FNYEAQ (reference sequence). A remark on this clone: The target antigen is unknown.

Naive CD8 isolation took CD45RO-negative cells positively selected for CCR7 and excluded terminally differentiated effector memory CD45RA+ cells. This clonotype was obtained from a woman in her 30s in good health. The chain is built from TRBV7-7 and TRBJ2-1, with 10 positions matching TRBD2. The specimen sequenced was naive CD8+ T cells sorted from blood. CDR3 sequence (DNA): TGTGCCAGCAGCACGGGGACTAGCGAATACAATGAGCAGTTCTTC. It yields the protein CASSTGTSEYNEQFF. Complete variable domain (other parts from reference TRBV7-7 and TRBJ2-1): GAGVSQSPRYKVTKRGQDVTLRCDPISSHATLYWYQQALGQGPEFLTYFNYEAQPDKSGLPSDRFSAERPEGSISTLTIQRTEQRDSAMYRCASSTGTSEYNEQFFGPGTRLTVL.